The 20 T cell receptor beta chains below were found in one sample sequenced in a study of cytomegalovirus exposure and HLA in healthy donors. Vbeta (60) and Jbeta (13) primers were used in the PCR. Method: immunoSEQ multiplex PCR; TCRdb's copy keeps in-frame clones and lacks some. The table records 150,000 to 200,000 clones, about three quarters of them present only once. The source material was PBMCs. The receptors were gathered from a woman aged 40-49 years in good health and CMV-seronegative.

About this clone: One junction end does not reproduce the germline sequence, and a read error may be involved. CDR3: CASLGSTKEKLFF. Here the CDR3 DNA reads TGTGCCAGCCTGGGTTCTACTAAGGAAAAACTGTTTTTT. The rearrangement uses TRBV2 and TRBJ1-4; D not certain. The CDR3 consists of 13 residues. Per germline, CDR1 SNHLY and CDR2 FYNNEI.

The rearrangement links TRBV27 to TRBJ1-1; 7 bases map to TRBD1. Germline trimming cut 6 bases from V and 1 base from J; bases unmatched to any gene: 20. This CDR3 contains 19 residues. Germline V gives CDR1 MNHEY, CDR2 SMNVEV (reference sequence). The CDR3 reads CASRTTKAQGVTENTEAFF. Here the CDR3 DNA reads TGTGCCAGCAGGACTACTAAGGCCCAGGGGGTCACAGAGAACACTGAAGCTTTCTTT.

V usage is TRBV7-2 and J usage is TRBJ2-2; perhaps TRBD2 as D (6 bases). Germline assignment: CDR1 SGHTA and CDR2 FQGNSA. Trimming took off 0 bases at V and 6 bases at J, with 8 bases between the two ends. The CDR3 loop spans 14 amino acids. The CDR3, as DNA: TGTGCCAGCAGCTTAGCGGGCGGGGCCGGGGAGCTGTTTTTT. This encodes CASSLAGGAGELFF.

This clone is a singleton in its sample. The J gene is TRBJ2-1, the V gene TRBV11-1; D is possibly TRBD2 (6 bases). V was cut by 6 bases and J by 0 bases, with 15 bases left in between. The CDR3 length is 16 residues. Looked up from germline, CDR1 is SGHAT and CDR2 is FQDESV (reference sequence). This chain's CDR3 is CASSYIADLSYNEQFF. In DNA, the CDR3 is TGTGCCAGCAGTTACATAGCGGATCTCTCCTACAATGAGCAGTTCTTC.

This clone was observed a handful of times. CDR3 sequence: CASSGNEVDTQYF. The CDR3 DNA reads TGTGCCAGCAGCGGGAACGAGGTGGATACGCAGTATTTT. The chain carries TRBV9 and TRBJ2-3, with D unresolved. Germline V gene lookup returns CDR1 SGDLS and CDR2 YYNGEE. This CDR3 comprises 13 residues. Trimming stripped 3 bases from V and 6 bases from J, with 11 bases between.

This chain links TRBV11-3 with TRBJ2-3, with D uncertain. The CDR3 totals 14 residues. With 4 bases removed from V and 0 bases from J, the gap between germline ends came to 8 bases. Per the germline V gene, CDR1 is SGHNT and CDR2 is YENEEA. CDR3 coding DNA: TGTGCCAGCAGCTCCGAGCCTAGCACAGATACGCAGTATTTT. It specifies CASSSEPSTDTQYF.

The CDR3, as DNA: TGTGCCTGGAGAACAGGGGGTCGGGAGACCCAGTACTTC. Amino acids: CAWRTGGRETQYF. The rearrangement links TRBV30 to TRBJ2-5, with 8 bases fitting TRBD1. CDR1 and CDR2 (germline): GTSNPN, SVGIG (reference sequence). V was clipped by 3 bases and J by 5 bases; unmatched bases: 5. The CDR3 contains 13 residues.

In nucleotides, the CDR3 is TGTGCCTGGAGCCTGTACAGCGGGAGGGTACCCTACAATGAGCAGTTCTTC. Translated, it gives CAWSLYSGRVPYNEQFF. The chain is built from TRBV30 and TRBJ2-1; the match to TRBD2 covers 10 bases. Unmatched junction bases numbered 10, after V lost 3 bases and J lost 2 bases. CDR3 size: 17 residues. The germline V gene has CDR1 GTSNPN and CDR2 SVGIG (reference sequence).

V is TRBV7-2 and J is TRBJ1-1; D gene uncertain. Germline values: CDR1 SGHTA, CDR2 FQGNSA. The CDR3 runs to 14 residues. V was trimmed by 6 bases and J by 4 bases, leaving 15 bases between them. The CDR3 loop reads CASRFVLGATEAFF. Here the CDR3 DNA reads TGTGCCAGCAGGTTTGTTCTGGGAGCCACTGAAGCTTTCTTT.

The V gene is TRBV5-1, the J gene TRBJ1-1; D is uncertain. The V gene's germline CDR1 is SGHRS and CDR2 YFSETQ. V lost 0 bases and J 0 bases, leaving 6 bases between the germline ends. This CDR3 region has 14 residues. CDR3 coding DNA: TGCGCCAGCAGCTTGGCTCTAATGAACACTGAAGCTTTCTTT. It is translated as CASSLALMNTEAFF.

The CDR3 coding sequence is TGTGCCAGCAGCCCCATCCAGTCTGGCACAGATACGCAGTATTTT. Protein: CASSPIQSGTDTQYF. This chain connects TRBV7-6 to TRBJ2-3; D not certain. Trimming pared 5 bases from V and 1 base from J, leaving 13 bases between. This CDR3 comprises 15 residues. Germline V gene lookup returns CDR1 SGHVS and CDR2 FNYEAQ.

This chain uses TRBV10-3 with TRBJ2-7; D may be TRBD1 (6 bases). The length of the CDR3 is 11 residues. V was trimmed by 6 bases and J by 3 bases, leaving 6 bases between them. Germline CDR1 reads ENHRY; CDR2 reads SYGVKD. The CDR3 DNA reads TGTGCCATCAGGACAGGCTACGAGCAGTACTTC. Protein sequence: CAIRTGYEQYF.

The chain uses TRBV30 and TRBJ1-5; TRBD1 might be the D (5 bases). V dropped 1 base and J dropped 14 bases, with 21 bases sitting between them. The CDR3 totals 14 residues. Per germline, CDR1 GTSNPN and CDR2 SVGIG (reference sequence). The CDR3 is CAWSGKGMLSGEHF. DNA for the CDR3: TGTGCCTGGAGTGGCAAGGGGATGTTATCGGGGGAGCATTTT.

This clone has a single count. The CDR3 DNA is TGTGCCAGCAGCTTAGTGTTGGCGGGAGAGAGGGAGACCCAGTACTTC. The encoded protein is CASSLVLAGERETQYF. The chain uses TRBV7-9 and TRBJ2-5; 7 nucleotides agree with TRBD2. Germline trimming cut 1 base from V and 5 bases from J; bases unmatched to any gene: 10. The CDR3 extends over 16 amino acids. The germline V gene encodes CDR1 SEHNR and CDR2 FQNEAQ (reference sequence).

The chain is built from TRBV18 and TRBJ1-4; tentative D call: TRBD1 (5 bases). This CDR3 spans 15 amino acids. V lost 5 bases to trimming and J lost 3 bases, with 13 bases between them. The V gene's germline CDR1 is KGHSH and CDR2 LQKENI. The chain's CDR3 is CASSASGGANEKLFF. The CDR3 coding sequence is TGTGCCAGCTCAGCATCCGGGGGGGCTAATGAAAAACTGTTTTTT. The whole variable domain, remainder taken from reference TRBV18 and TRBJ1-4, is NAGVMQNPRHLVRRRGQEARLRCSPMKGHSHVYWYRQLPEEGLKFMVYLQKENIIDESGMPKERFSAEFPKEGPSILRIQQVVRGDSAAYFCASSASGGANEKLFFGSGTQLSVL.

The chain links TRBV29-1 to TRBJ1-4; D might be TRBD1 (6 bases). This CDR3 is 13 amino acids long. V lost 7 bases to trimming and J lost 6 bases, with 15 bases between them. Per the germline V gene, CDR1 is SQVTM and CDR2 is ANQGSEA. The CDR3 nucleotides are TGCAGCGCCGCAATGGACAGTTATGAAAAACTGTTTTTT. As protein: CSAAMDSYEKLFF. The entire variable domain, with the rest obtained from reference TRBV29-1 and TRBJ1-4, is as follows: SAVISQKPSRDICQRGTSLTIQCQVDSQVTMMFWYRQQPGQSLTLIATANQGSEATYESGFVIDKFPISRPNLTFSTLTVSNMSPEDSSIYLCSAAMDSYEKLFFGSGTQLSVL.

The chain carries TRBV7-3 and TRBJ1-2; weak D call: TRBD1 (6 bases). Germline V gene lookup returns CDR1 SGHTA and CDR2 FQGTGA. The CDR3 is 13 residues long. Trimming pared 5 bases from V and 7 bases from J, leaving 14 bases between. CDR3 in DNA: TGTGCCAGCAGCCGAACAGGGAATGTTGGCTACACCTTC. This encodes CASSRTGNVGYTF.

V is TRBV30 and J is TRBJ2-2; a weak D match, TRBD2 (6 bases). Trimming removed 3 bases at V and 0 bases at J, with 8 bases between. This CDR3 is 14 amino acids long. CDR1 GTSNPN and CDR2 SVGIG come from the germline V gene (reference sequence). CDR3 sequence (DNA): TGTGCCTGGAGATCGGGGGCGAACACCGGGGAGCTGTTTTTT. Protein sequence: CAWRSGANTGELFF.

The V gene is TRBV6-5, the J gene TRBJ1-5, with TRBD1 matching over 10 bases. V lost 8 bases, J lost 5 bases, and 9 bases stayed unmatched. CDR3 length equals 15 residues. Germline values: CDR1 MNHEY, CDR2 SVGAGI. The CDR3 DNA follows: TGTGCCAGCGGCTCAGGACAGGGGGGGTATCAGCCCCAGCATTTT. Translated: CASGSGQGGYQPQHF.

The chain employs TRBV28 and TRBJ1-2; 11 nucleotides align to TRBD1. Germline V CDR1 and CDR2: MDHEN, SYDVKM. This CDR3 has 15 amino acids. V lost 6 bases and J lost 4; bases outside the gene matches: 7. CDR3 nucleotides: TGTGCCAGCAGCCGTTGGGACAGGGGGAGCTATGGCTACACCTTC. Amino acids: CASSRWDRGSYGYTF.